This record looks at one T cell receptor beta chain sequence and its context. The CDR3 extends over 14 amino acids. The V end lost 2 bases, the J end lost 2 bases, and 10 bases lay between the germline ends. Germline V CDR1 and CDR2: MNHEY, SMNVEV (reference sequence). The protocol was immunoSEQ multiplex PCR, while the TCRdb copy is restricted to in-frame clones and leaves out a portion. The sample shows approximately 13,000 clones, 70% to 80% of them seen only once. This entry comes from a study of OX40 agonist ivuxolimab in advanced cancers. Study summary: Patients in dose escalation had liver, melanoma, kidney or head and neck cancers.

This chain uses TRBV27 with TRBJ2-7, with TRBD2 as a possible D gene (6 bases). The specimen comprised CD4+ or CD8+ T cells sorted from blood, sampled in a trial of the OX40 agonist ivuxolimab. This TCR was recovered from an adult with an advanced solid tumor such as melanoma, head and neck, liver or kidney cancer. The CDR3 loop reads CASSLRLVPYEQYF. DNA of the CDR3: TGTGCCAGCAGTTTACGACTAGTTCCCTACGAGCAGTACTTC.